A selection of T cell receptor beta chains follows, all from one sample in a study of T-cell memory formation after mild COVID-19. TCRdb ran MiXCR on the 5' RACE reads and lists one entry per CDR3 protein. The sample comprises 120,000 to 150,000 distinct CDR3 sequences, under 25% of which are singletons, and around 2.4% rests with the top ten. Sequencing used PBMCs or a T cell subset sorted from them (not recorded which). These receptors came from an adult woman who had mild COVID-19 (a few samples of this study predate the infection). Cell type and time point are not known. Each CDR3 is given without its conserved first and last residue. The D gene is left open where the match is weak.

V gene,D gene,J gene,CDR3 protein
TRBV30,.,TRBJ1-1,AWSGPSGTEAF
TRBV5-1,.,TRBJ2-3,ASTVGSVTDTQY
TRBV15,.,TRBJ2-7,ATSRVIAEQY
TRBV7-8,.,TRBJ2-5,ASSPPGLQETQY
TRBV4-2,TRBD2,TRBJ2-5,ASSPSGLAETQY
TRBV7-9,TRBD1,TRBJ1-2,ASSLAGQGTRGYT
TRBV3-1,.,TRBJ2-3,ASAPSVRSTDTQY
TRBV5-1,.,TRBJ2-7,ASSLVQGSYEQY
TRBV4-3,TRBD2,TRBJ2-3,ASSQDAVAGPTDTQY
TRBV5-1,.,TRBJ1-1,ASRASVGPLNTEAF
TRBV5-1,.,TRBJ2-5,ASRSPDQETQY
TRBV5-6,.,TRBJ2-2,ASSLALATGELF
TRBV12-3/TRBV12-4,TRBD1,TRBJ1-1,ASSPGTAAPNTEAF
TRBV24-1,TRBD2,TRBJ2-3,ATSATTSGTDTQY